The rows below give T cell receptor beta chains drawn from one sample of a study of T cells in Graves' hyperthyroidism and ophthalmopathy. Each CDR3 protein is one row after TCRdb ran MiXCR on the multiplex PCR reads. The table records hundreds of thousands of distinct CDR3 sequences, 11% to 15% of them present only once. Sequencing input: blood. The source of these receptors is a young woman with Graves' hyperthyroidism. CDR3s include the opening cysteine and the closing phenylalanine or tryptophan. D genes are given only for firm matches. Size is stated for part of the rows, as once, few or many counts, or as a class when the clone is expanded.

d_gene	v_gene	j_gene	abundance	CDR3nt	CDR3aa
-	TRBV6-1	TRBJ2-7	many	TGTGCCAGCAGTGAAGCATGGGACGAGCAGTACTTC	CASSEAWDEQYF
TRBD2	TRBV3-1	TRBJ2-3	many	TGTGCCAGCAGCCAAAGCAGGGAGGGGCCTACCAGCTGGAGGGCAGATACGCAGTATTTT	CASSQSREGPTSWRADTQYF
-	TRBV6-2/TRBV6-3	TRBJ1-1	few	TGTGCCAGCAGAGATCTCCGGGGAGACACTGAAGCTTTCTTT	CASRDLRGDTEAFF
TRBD2	TRBV7-6	TRBJ2-3	-	TGTGCCAGCAGTCCCTCCTTCGCGACTAGCAGTTTCTCAGGCACAGATACGCAGTATTTT	CASSPSFATSSFSGTDTQYF
-	TRBV6-1	TRBJ2-1	once	TGTGCCAGCAGTGAAGACCCAACCACCTACAATGAGCAGTTCTTC	CASSEDPTTYNEQFF
-	TRBV3-1	TRBJ2-1	many	TGTGCCAGCAGCCAAGACCGGGCGAGCCCCATCAATGAGCAGTTCTTC	CASSQDRASPINEQFF
-	TRBV5-1	TRBJ1-4	-	TGCGCCAGCAGCTTGGCGGTTGGGCGCTTAAATGAAAAACTGTTTTTT	CASSLAVGRLNEKLFF
-	TRBV4-1	TRBJ2-1	-	TGCGCCAGCAGCCAAGGAGGCCGGTACCCAAATGAGCAGTTCTTC	CASSQGGRYPNEQFF
-	TRBV28	TRBJ2-1	many	TGTGCCAGCAGTGAGGCATACAATGAGCAGTTCTTC	CASSEAYNEQFF
-	TRBV20-1	TRBJ2-7	many	TGCAGTCCTAGGTTGGGGGCCTACGAGCAGTACTTC	CSPRLGAYEQYF
TRBD2	TRBV27	TRBJ2-7	many	TGTGCCAGCAGTTCCCCCTTAGCGGGCGGAGCCTACGAGCAGTACTTC	CASSSPLAGGAYEQYF
-	TRBV7-9	TRBJ1-6	-	TGTGCCAGCAGCTTAGCGCAGCAATCACCCCTCCACTTT	CASSLAQQSPLHF
-	TRBV25-1	TRBJ2-2	few	TGTGCCAGCAGTGTATGGGAGTTCGGCACCGGGGAGCTGTTTTTT	CASSVWEFGTGELFF
TRBD2	TRBV3-1	TRBJ2-1	many	TGTGCCAGCAGCACCCTAGCGGCGGGGGAGCAGTTCTTC	CASSTLAAGEQFF
-	TRBV4-1	TRBJ1-1	-	TGCGCCAGCAGCCAAAGCCGGTTGAACACTGAAGCTTTCTTT	CASSQSRLNTEAFF
-	TRBV20-1	TRBJ1-3	few	TGCAGTGCTACGGAAGGAAACACCATATATTTT	CSATEGNTIYF
-	TRBV4-1	TRBJ1-1	few	TGCGCCAGCAGCCAACTATACGGACAGCTCACTGAAGCTTTCTTT	CASSQLYGQLTEAFF
-	TRBV7-9	TRBJ2-5	-	TGTGCCAGCAGGTTGGCAGGCCGCAGGGGGACCCAGTACTTC	CASRLAGRRGTQYF
-	TRBV4-3	TRBJ2-7	-	TGCGCCAGCAGCCAAGAGATGTCAAGCTTCTCCTACGAGCAGTACTTC	CASSQEMSSFSYEQYF
TRBD2	TRBV30	TRBJ2-1	many	TGTGCCTGCCGGGGACTAGCTAATGAGCAGTTCTTC	CACRGLANEQFF
-	TRBV20-1	TRBJ2-1	many	TGCAGTGCCCCGGGAAGTCTCGGCTACAATGAGCAGTTCTTC	CSAPGSLGYNEQFF
-	TRBV18	TRBJ1-1	few	TGTGCCAGCTCACTACTCAGGGAAGTGGGAACTGAAGCTTTCTTT	CASSLLREVGTEAFF
TRBD1	TRBV24-1	TRBJ2-1	many	TGTGCCACCAGTGACCCCGGGACAGGGTTCGATGAGCAGTTCTTC	CATSDPGTGFDEQFF
-	TRBV6-2/TRBV6-3	TRBJ2-4	few	TGTGCCACTACCTCCCGAAGGAACATTCAGTACTTC	CATTSRRNIQYF
-	TRBV4-1	TRBJ2-1	-	TGCGCCAGCAGCCAAGCTCATGCGCCCTACAATGAGCAGTTCTTC	CASSQAHAPYNEQFF
TRBD2	TRBV20-1	TRBJ2-5	few	TGCAGTGCCCGCCAGGGGCTAGCGGGAGCTCCCTTATCAGAGACCCAGTACTTC	CSARQGLAGAPLSETQYF
TRBD2	TRBV6-1	TRBJ2-7	many	TGTGCCACCGAGGGGGGGACTAGCGGAGGAGGAGTGCTTTTTCGGCAGTACTTC	CATEGGTSGGGVLFRQYF
TRBD2	TRBV12-3/TRBV12-4	TRBJ2-7	many	TGTGCCAGCCGGCCGGGAGGGGGGCGGTACGAGCAGTACTTC	CASRPGGGRYEQYF
TRBD1	TRBV27	TRBJ1-5	many	TGTGCCAGCAGTTTCACCCCGGGACAGGGAGATCAGCCCCAGCATTTT	CASSFTPGQGDQPQHF
TRBD1	TRBV3-1	TRBJ1-4	many	TGTGCCAGCAGCCAGGGGACAGGGAGGGAAAAACTGTTTTTT	CASSQGTGREKLFF
-	TRBV30	TRBJ2-7	-	TGTGCCTGGAGTGTATTTTTGGGAAACGAGCAGTACTTC	CAWSVFLGNEQYF
-	TRBV6-2/TRBV6-3	TRBJ2-5	few	TGTGCCAGCAGTTACTCTATGAGGGAGCCGGAAGAGACCCAGTACTTC	CASSYSMREPEETQYF
TRBD2	TRBV15	TRBJ2-7	-	TGTGCCACCAGCAGATCCTCGGGACTAGCGTTTGATGAGCAGTACTTC	CATSRSSGLAFDEQYF
TRBD2	TRBV28	TRBJ2-2	many	TGTGCCAGCAGTTCGTATAGCGGGAGTGCTAGGACCGGGGAGCTGTTTTTT	CASSSYSGSARTGELFF
-	TRBV3-1	TRBJ2-6	few	TGTGCCAGCAGCCAAGACAGTCCTATCTCTGGGGCCAACGTCCTGACTTTC	CASSQDSPISGANVLTF
-	TRBV20-1	TRBJ2-7	-	TGCAGTGCTAGAAATGGGGCCGACGGCGAGCAGTACTTC	CSARNGADGEQYF
-	TRBV30	TRBJ1-1	many	TGTGCCTGGAGTTGGTCGGCTGGGAACACTGAAGCTTTCTTT	CAWSWSAGNTEAFF